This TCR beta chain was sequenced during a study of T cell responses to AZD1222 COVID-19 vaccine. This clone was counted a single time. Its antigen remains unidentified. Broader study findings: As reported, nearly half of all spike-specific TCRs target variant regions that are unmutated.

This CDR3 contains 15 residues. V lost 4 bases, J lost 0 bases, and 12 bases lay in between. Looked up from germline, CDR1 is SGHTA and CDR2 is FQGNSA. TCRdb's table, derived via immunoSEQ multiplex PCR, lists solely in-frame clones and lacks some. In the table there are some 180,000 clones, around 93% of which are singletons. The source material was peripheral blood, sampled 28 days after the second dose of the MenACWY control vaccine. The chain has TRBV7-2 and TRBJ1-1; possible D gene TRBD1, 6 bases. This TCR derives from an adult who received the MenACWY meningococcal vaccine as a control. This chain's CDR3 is CASSSHRVMNTEAFF. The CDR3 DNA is TGTGCCAGCAGCTCCCACAGGGTTATGAACACTGAAGCTTTCTTT.